These T cell receptor beta chains were read from a single sample in a study of beta chain features in type 1 diabetes. The data were produced by immunoSEQ multiplex PCR, yet TCRdb's version contains in-frame clones alone and is incomplete. In the table there are hundreds of thousands of clones, 14% to 15% of which are singletons. Sequencing input: naive CD4+ T cells from blood. Receptor source: a man aged 18 to 30 with type 1 diabetes. Both conserved end residues are part of each CDR3.

V	CDR3
TRBV18	CASSPGQAGYEQYF
TRBV29-1	CSVHRGLNTEAFF
TRBV7-9	CASSTASGSAKNIQYF
TRBV7-9	CAIGTGGPEYF
TRBV28	CASSTRSYGYTF
TRBV7-2	CASSLDRGGGTQYF
TRBV7-2	CASSLRTGGDYGYTF
TRBV7-8	CASAFRGSRTQYF
TRBV7-8	CASSSLDRYEQYF
TRBV5-4	CASSRVGGGALYEQYF
TRBV6-6	CASRDGRGIYEQYF
TRBV20-1	CSTAPNQPQHF
TRBV7-9	CASSPDTFYGYTF